These 5 T cell receptor beta chains came from one sample sequenced in a study of beta chain features in type 1 diabetes. Investigators reverse transcribed all isolated RNA, so they sequenced expressed TCRB transcripts. Some clones are missing from TCRdb's copy, which holds only in-frame ones; the method was immunoSEQ multiplex PCR. The data hold 450,000 to 600,000 clones, with roughly 30% observed a single time. The sequencing input was naive CD4+ T cells from blood. The receptors stem from a man between 18 and 29 years old in good health.

This clone was counted a few times. The chain employs TRBV5-1 and TRBJ2-5; D gene unclear. Trimming took 1 base from V and 2 from J, leaving 12 bases between them. The CDR3 sequence is 15 residues long. CDR1 and CDR2 (germline): SGHRS, YFSETQ. The DNA of the CDR3 is TGCGCCAGCAGCTTGTTTCGGTCCGTTCAAGAGACCCAGTACTTC. Translating gives CASSLFRSVQETQYF.

This clone was found a few times. The V gene is TRBV30, the J gene TRBJ1-1; no clear D. The CDR3 is made up of 12 amino acids. In germline, CDR1 is GTSNPN, CDR2 SVGIG (reference sequence). Trimming cost V 3 bases and J 1 base, with 6 bases left between them. The CDR3 nucleotides read TGTGCCTGGAGACAGACGAACACTGAAGCTTTCTTT. It encodes CAWRQTNTEAFF.

This clone was recorded a few times. This same CDR3 is encoded by further DNA sequences in the sample. The chain has TRBV19 and TRBJ2-6, with D unclear. The CDR3 extends over 13 amino acids. Trimming took off 7 bases at V and 2 bases at J, with 6 bases between the two ends. CDR1 and CDR2 (germline): LNHDA, SQIVND (reference sequence). This chain's CDR3 is CASTPTGANVLTF. For the CDR3, the DNA is TGTGCCAGTACTCCGACTGGGGCCAACGTCCTGACTTTC.

This clone was picked up one time. CDR3 protein: CASSYSSVAAYNEQFF. CDR3 nucleotides: TGTGCCAGCAGTTACTCGAGCGTAGCTGCCTACAATGAGCAGTTCTTC. This rearrangement joins TRBV6-5 to TRBJ2-1; no clear D. This CDR3 region has 16 residues. Germline V gene lookup returns CDR1 MNHEY and CDR2 SVGAGI. V was clipped by 0 bases and J by 2 bases, with 11 bases between them.

The rearrangement links TRBV30 to TRBJ2-7; 8 bases match TRBD1. V shed 4 bases and J 3 bases; nucleotides not matched to a gene: 11. This CDR3 has 15 amino acids. CDR1 is GTSNPN, CDR2 SVGIG, per germline (reference sequence). CDR3 coding DNA: TGTGCCTGGAAACCCCTCTGGACAGGGATCTACGAGCAGTACTTC. Encoded protein: CAWKPLWTGIYEQYF.